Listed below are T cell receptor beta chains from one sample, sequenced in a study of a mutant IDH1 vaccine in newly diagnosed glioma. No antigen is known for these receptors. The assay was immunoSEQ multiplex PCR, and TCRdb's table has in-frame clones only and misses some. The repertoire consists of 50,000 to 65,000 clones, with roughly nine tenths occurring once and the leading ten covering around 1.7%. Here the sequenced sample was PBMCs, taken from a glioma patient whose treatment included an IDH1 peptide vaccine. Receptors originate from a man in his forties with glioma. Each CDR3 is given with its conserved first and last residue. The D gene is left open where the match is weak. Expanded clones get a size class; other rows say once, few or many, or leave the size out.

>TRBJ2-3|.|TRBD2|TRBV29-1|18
CSVGGTSGALTSTDTQYF
TGCAGCGTTGGCGGGACTAGCGGGGCACTAACTAGCACAGATACGCAGTATTTT
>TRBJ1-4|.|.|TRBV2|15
CASSKEGATNEKLFF
TGTGCCAGCAGTAAAGAAGGTGCAACTAATGAAAAACTGTTTTTT
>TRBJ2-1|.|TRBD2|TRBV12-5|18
CASGTSGDRFSSYNEQFF
TGTGCTAGTGGGACTAGCGGGGATCGATTTAGCTCCTACAATGAGCAGTTCTTC
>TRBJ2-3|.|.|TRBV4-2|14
CASSQEARHDTQYF
TGTGCCAGCAGCCAAGAGGCTAGACACGATACGCAGTATTTT
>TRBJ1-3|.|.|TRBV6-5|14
CASSNSGVGNTIYF
TGTGCCAGCAGCAACTCCGGGGTGGGAAACACCATATATTTT
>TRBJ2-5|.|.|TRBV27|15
CASSFRGTPRETQYF
TGTGCCAGCAGTTTCCGCGGAACCCCAAGAGAGACCCAGTACTTC
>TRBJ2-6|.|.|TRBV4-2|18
CASSQEPQLNSGANVLTF
TGTGCCAGCAGCCAAGAGCCACAGTTGAACTCTGGGGCCAACGTCCTGACTTTC
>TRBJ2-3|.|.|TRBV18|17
CASSPRQRTDGTDTQYF
TGTGCCAGCTCACCCCGCCAACGGACAGATGGCACAGATACGCAGTATTTT
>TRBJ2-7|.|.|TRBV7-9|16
CASSLHPPMLRYEQYF
TGTGCCAGCAGCTTACACCCTCCGATGCTTCGCTACGAGCAGTACTTC
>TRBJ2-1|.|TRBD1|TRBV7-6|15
CASSIGQGSYNEQFF
TGTGCCAGCAGCATCGGACAGGGCTCCTACAATGAGCAGTTCTTC
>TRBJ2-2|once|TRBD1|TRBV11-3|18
CASSDSRWDREGTGELFF
TGTGCCAGCAGCGACTCCCGCTGGGACAGGGAAGGCACCGGGGAGCTGTTTTTT
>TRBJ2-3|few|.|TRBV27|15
CASSFVGNGTYTQYF
TGTGCCAGCAGTTTTGTCGGGAACGGGACTTATACGCAGTATTTT
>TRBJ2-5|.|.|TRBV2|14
CASSGNYGLETQYF
TGTGCCAGCAGTGGGAACTACGGTTTGGAGACCCAGTACTTC
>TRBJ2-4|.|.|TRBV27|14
CASSTGTAKNIQYF
TGTGCCAGCTCGACCGGGACAGCCAAAAACATTCAGTACTTC
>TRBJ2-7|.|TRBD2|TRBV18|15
CASSRRTSGRVEQYF
TGTGCCAGCTCACGACGGACTAGCGGGAGGGTTGAGCAGTACTTC
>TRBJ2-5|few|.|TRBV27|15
CASSSHHPRAETQYF
TGTGCCAGCAGTTCCCACCACCCGAGAGCAGAGACCCAGTACTTC
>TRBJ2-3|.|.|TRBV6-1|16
CASSVTGPVPTDTQYF
TGTGCCAGCAGTGTTACAGGTCCCGTCCCCACAGATACGCAGTATTTT
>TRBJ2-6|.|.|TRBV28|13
CATREAGANVLTF
TGTGCCACAAGGGAGGCTGGGGCCAACGTCCTGACTTTC
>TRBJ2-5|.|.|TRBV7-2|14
CASSLASWEETQYF
TGTGCCAGCAGCTTAGCGTCCTGGGAAGAGACCCAGTACTTC
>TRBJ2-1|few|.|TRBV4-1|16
CASSQAGLLTYNEQFF
TGCGCCAGCAGCCAAGCTGGACTTTTGACCTACAATGAGCAGTTCTTC
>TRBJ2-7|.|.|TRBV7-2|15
CASSLVLAGPYEQYF
TGTGCCAGCAGCTTAGTTTTAGCCGGACCCTACGAGCAGTACTTC
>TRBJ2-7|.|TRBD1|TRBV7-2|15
CASSLHRGQGYEQYF
TGTGCCAGCAGCCTCCACAGGGGGCAAGGCTACGAGCAGTACTTC
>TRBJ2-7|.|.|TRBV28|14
CASSLPQGWYEQYF
TGTGCCAGCAGTTTACCCCAGGGCTGGTACGAGCAGTACTTC
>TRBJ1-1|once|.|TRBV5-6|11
CASRRGPEAFF
TGTGCCAGCAGAAGGGGTCCTGAAGCTTTCTTT
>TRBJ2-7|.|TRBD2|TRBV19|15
CASSIDSGVYSEQYF
TGTGCCAGTAGTATCGATAGCGGGGTATACTCCGAGCAGTACTTC
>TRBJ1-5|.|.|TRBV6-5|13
CASKQGSNQPQHF
TGTGCCAGTAAACAGGGAAGCAATCAGCCCCAGCATTTT
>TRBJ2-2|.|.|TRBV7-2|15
CASSPTGPIGGELFF
TGTGCCAGCAGCCCGACCGGTCCAATCGGCGGGGAGCTGTTTTTT
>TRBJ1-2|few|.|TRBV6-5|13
CASSLQGFYGYTF
TGTGCCAGCAGTCTCCAGGGATTCTATGGCTACACCTTC
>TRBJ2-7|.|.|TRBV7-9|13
CASSLGLSYEQYF
TGTGCCAGCAGCTTAGGACTCTCCTACGAGCAGTACTTC
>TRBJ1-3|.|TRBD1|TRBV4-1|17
CASSQARTGRSGNTIYF
TGCGCCAGCAGCCAAGCCCGGACAGGGCGCTCTGGAAACACCATATATTTT
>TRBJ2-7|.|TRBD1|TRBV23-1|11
CASSPDRGSPF
TGCGCCAGCAGTCCTGACAGGGGATCCCCATTC
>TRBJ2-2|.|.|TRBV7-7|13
CASSSDSIGELFF
TGTGCCAGCAGCTCGGACTCAATCGGGGAGCTGTTTTTT
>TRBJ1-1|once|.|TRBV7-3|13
CASSRGQNTEAFF
TGTGCCAGCTCCAGGGGACAGAACACTGAAGCTTTCTTT
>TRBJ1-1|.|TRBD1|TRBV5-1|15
CASSLTQGGNTEAFF
TGCGCCAGCAGCTTGACCCAGGGGGGGAACACTGAAGCTTTCTTT
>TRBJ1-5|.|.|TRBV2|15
CASTLTVTSNQPQHF
TGTGCCAGCACCCTGACGGTCACTAGCAATCAGCCCCAGCATTTT
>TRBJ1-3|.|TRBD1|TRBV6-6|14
CAAKGGQMGNTIYF
TGTGCCGCTAAGGGGGGACAGATGGGAAACACCATATATTTT
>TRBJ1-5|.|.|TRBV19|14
CASSFMTANQPQHF
TGTGCCAGTAGTTTTATGACAGCTAATCAGCCCCAGCATTTT
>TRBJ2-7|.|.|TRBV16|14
CASSQSVGFHEQYF
TGTGCCAGCAGCCAATCGGTCGGGTTCCACGAGCAGTACTTC
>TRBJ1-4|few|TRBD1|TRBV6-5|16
CASSFGTGRDVEKLFF
TGTGCCAGCAGTTTCGGGACAGGGCGGGACGTTGAAAAACTGTTTTTT
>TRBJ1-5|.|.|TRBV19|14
CASSIVKGDQPQHF
TGTGCCAGTAGTATAGTAAAGGGTGATCAGCCCCAGCATTTT
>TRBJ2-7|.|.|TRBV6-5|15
CASRRAAGLDYEQYF
TGTGCCAGCAGGCGGGCGGCAGGATTAGACTACGAGCAGTACTTC
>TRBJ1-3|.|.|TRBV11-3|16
CASSHREGGSGNTIYF
TGTGCCAGCAGCCACCGGGAGGGAGGCTCTGGAAACACCATATATTTT
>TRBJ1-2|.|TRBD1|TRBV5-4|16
CASSLGGQGKYYGYTF
TGTGCCAGCAGCTTGGGGGGACAGGGGAAATACTATGGCTACACCTTC
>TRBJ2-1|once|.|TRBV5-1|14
CASSLTIGTNEQFF
TGCGCCAGCAGCTTGACCATAGGAACGAATGAGCAGTTCTTC
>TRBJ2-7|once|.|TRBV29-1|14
CSVHWAAEVGEQYF
TGCAGCGTCCACTGGGCGGCAGAAGTTGGCGAGCAGTACTTC
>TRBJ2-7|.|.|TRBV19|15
CASSITGSVIYEQYF
TGTGCCAGTAGTATCACCGGGTCTGTCATCTACGAGCAGTACTTC